The clone carrying this T cell receptor (beta chain) was seen only once. Antigen: not known. This sample stems from a study of shared clonotypes between healthy human individuals. Study-level findings and limits: Among non-shared clonotypes, generation probabilities were lower than among those shared by all four donors.

Sequencing was performed with immunoSEQ multiplex PCR; in TCRdb, only in-frame clones are kept and a portion is missing. The repertoire includes hundreds of thousands of clones, about 96% of them detected once, and 0.11% sits in the top ten. Losses at the gene ends were 5 bases for V and 5 bases for J; bases not matched to a gene: 9. The CDR3 totals 15 residues. The germline gives CDR1 SNHLY, CDR2 FYNNEI. CD8 cells classed as naive were CD45RO-negative and positively selected for CCR7, excluding terminally differentiated effector memory CD45RA+ cells. The chain carries TRBV2 and TRBJ1-2; 9 nucleotides align to TRBD1. The sequence was collected from a woman in her twenties or thirties in good health. The sample was naive CD8+ T cells sorted from blood. The CDR3 protein is CASSRPGQGTYGYTF. As DNA, the CDR3 is TGTGCCAGCAGTCGCCCCGGACAGGGGACATATGGCTACACCTTC. Full variable domain (outside the CDR3, taken from reference TRBV2 and TRBJ1-2): EPEVTQTPSHQVTQMGQEVILRCVPISNHLYFYWYRQILGQKVEFLVSFYNNEISEKSEIFDDQFSVERPDGSNFTLKIRSTKLEDSAMYFCASSRPGQGTYGYTFGSGTRLTVV.